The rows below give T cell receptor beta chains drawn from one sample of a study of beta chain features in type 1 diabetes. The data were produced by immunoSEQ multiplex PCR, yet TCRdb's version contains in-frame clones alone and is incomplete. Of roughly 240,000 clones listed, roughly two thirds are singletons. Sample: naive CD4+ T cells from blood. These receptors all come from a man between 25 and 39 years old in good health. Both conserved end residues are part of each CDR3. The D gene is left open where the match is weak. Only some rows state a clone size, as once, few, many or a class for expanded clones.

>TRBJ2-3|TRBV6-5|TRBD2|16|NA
CASSYSPSGSTDTQYF
TGTGCCAGCAGTTACTCGCCTAGCGGGAGCACAGATACGCAGTATTTT
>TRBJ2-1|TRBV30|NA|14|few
CAWSVVGVGHEQFF
TGTGCCTGGAGTGTCGTTGGTGTGGGCCATGAGCAGTTCTTC
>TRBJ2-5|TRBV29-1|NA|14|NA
CSVVGQGVGETQYF
TGCAGCGTTGTGGGGCAGGGCGTGGGAGAGACCCAGTACTTC
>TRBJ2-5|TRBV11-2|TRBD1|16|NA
CASSLTSGTGLETQYF
TGTGCCAGCAGCTTGACCTCCGGGACAGGGTTGGAGACCCAGTACTTC
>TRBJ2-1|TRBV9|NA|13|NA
CASSLPSLGEQFF
TGTGCCAGCAGCCTCCCCTCCCTAGGTGAGCAGTTCTTC
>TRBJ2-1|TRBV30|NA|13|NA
CALAPSSYNEQFF
TGTGCCTTAGCCCCCAGCTCCTACAATGAGCAGTTCTTC
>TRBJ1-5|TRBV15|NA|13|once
CATSAGPNQPQHF
TGTGCCACCTCAGCGGGCCCTAATCAGCCCCAGCATTTT
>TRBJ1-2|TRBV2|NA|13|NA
CASRPSGGYGYTF
TGTGCCAGCAGGCCCTCGGGGGGCTATGGCTACACCTTC
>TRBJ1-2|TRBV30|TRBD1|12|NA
CACGQATYGYTF
TGTGCCTGCGGACAGGCTACCTATGGCTACACCTTC
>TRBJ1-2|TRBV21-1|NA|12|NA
CARSAEDYGYTF
TGTGCCAGGTCCGCCGAGGACTATGGCTACACCTTC
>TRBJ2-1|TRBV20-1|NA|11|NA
CSAPRSNEQFF
TGCAGTGCTCCCCGGAGCAATGAGCAGTTCTTC
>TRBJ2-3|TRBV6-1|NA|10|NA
CASRLDTQYF
TGTGCCAGCAGACTAGATACGCAGTATTTT
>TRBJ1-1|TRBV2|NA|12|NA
CASTSSYTEAFF
TGTGCCAGCACCTCGAGTTACACTGAAGCTTTCTTT
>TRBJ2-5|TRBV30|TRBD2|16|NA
CAWSSGLAGSQETQYF
TGTGCCTGGAGTTCAGGACTAGCGGGGTCCCAAGAGACCCAGTACTTC
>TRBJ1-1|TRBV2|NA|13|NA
CASSDRENTEAFF
TGTGCCAGCAGTGACAGGGAGAACACTGAAGCTTTCTTT
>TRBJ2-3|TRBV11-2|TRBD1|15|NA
CASSLRDRGTDTQYF
TGTGCCAGCAGCCTCCGGGACAGGGGCACAGATACGCAGTATTTT
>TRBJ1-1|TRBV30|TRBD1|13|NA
CATKTGVFTEAFF
TGTGCCACTAAAACAGGGGTTTTCACTGAAGCTTTCTTT
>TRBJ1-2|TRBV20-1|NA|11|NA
CSAPGSHGYTF
TGCAGTGCGCCCGGGAGCCATGGCTACACCTTC
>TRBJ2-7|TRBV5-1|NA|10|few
CASSFDEQYF
TGCGCCAGCAGCTTCGACGAGCAGTACTTC
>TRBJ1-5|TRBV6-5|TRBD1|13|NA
CASSKDRDQPQHF
TGTGCCAGCAGTAAGGACAGGGACCAGCCCCAGCATTTT
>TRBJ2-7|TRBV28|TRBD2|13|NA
CASSPTSPGEQYF
TGTGCCAGCTCCCCGACTAGCCCAGGCGAGCAGTACTTC
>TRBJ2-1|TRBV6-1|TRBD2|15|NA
CASSEGLAAYNEQFF
TGTGCCAGCAGTGAGGGGCTAGCGGCCTACAATGAGCAGTTCTTC
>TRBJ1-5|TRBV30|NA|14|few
CAWRETGGFQPQHF
TGTGCCTGGAGGGAAACGGGAGGGTTTCAGCCCCAGCATTTT
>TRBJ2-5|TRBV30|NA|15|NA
CAWSAGTLLQETQYF
TGTGCCTGGAGTGCCGGGACTTTACTTCAAGAGACCCAGTACTTC
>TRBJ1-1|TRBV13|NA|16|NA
CASSSLLLPGSTEAFF
TGTGCCAGCAGCTCCCTTCTACTGCCAGGGAGCACTGAAGCTTTCTTT
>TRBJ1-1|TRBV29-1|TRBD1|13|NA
CSATRGQGTEAFF
TGCAGCGCGACTAGGGGACAGGGCACTGAAGCTTTCTTT
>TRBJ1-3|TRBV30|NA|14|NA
CAWRRWDSGNTIYF
TGTGCCTGGAGAAGGTGGGACTCTGGAAACACCATATATTTT
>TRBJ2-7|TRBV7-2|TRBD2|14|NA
CASTASGRVGEQYF
TGTGCCAGCACCGCTAGCGGGAGGGTGGGAGAGCAGTACTTC
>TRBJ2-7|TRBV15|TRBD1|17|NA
CATSRAPTGPSSYEQYF
TGTGCCACCAGCAGGGCTCCGACAGGGCCCTCCTCCTACGAGCAGTACTTC
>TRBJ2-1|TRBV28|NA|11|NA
CASSSEYGQFF
TGTGCCAGCAGTTCGGAGTACGGGCAGTTCTTC
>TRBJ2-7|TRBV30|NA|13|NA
CAWSVEVLGEQYF
TGTGCCTGGAGTGTGGAGGTTCTTGGCGAGCAGTACTTC
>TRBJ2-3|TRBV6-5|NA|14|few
CASRSGTAALAQYF
TGTGCCAGCAGATCCGGGACCGCCGCGTTGGCGCAGTATTTT
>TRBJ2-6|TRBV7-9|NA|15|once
CASSLQISGANVLTF
TGTGCCAGCTCCCTCCAAATTTCTGGGGCCAACGTCCTGACTTTC
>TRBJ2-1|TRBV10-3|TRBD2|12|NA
CATEGLANEQFF
TGTGCCACTGAGGGACTAGCTAACGAGCAGTTCTTC
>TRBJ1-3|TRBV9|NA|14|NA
CASSVEGSGNTIYF
TGTGCCAGCAGCGTAGAGGGCTCTGGAAACACCATATATTTT
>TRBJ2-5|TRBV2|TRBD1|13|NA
CASSGTGSETQYF
TGTGCCAGCAGTGGGACAGGGTCGGAGACCCAGTACTTC